Listed below are T cell receptor beta chains from one sample, sequenced in a study. Each CDR3 protein gets one entry after TCRdb re-called the reads with MiXCR. This table has about 15,000 distinct CDR3 sequences, roughly a third appearing once. The sample consisted of blood. These receptor sequences come from a human donor. Each CDR3 is given with its conserved first and last residue. D genes are given only for firm matches. Clone size is given for some rows only: seen once, a few or many times, or a class if the clone is expanded.

d_call,clone_size,v_call,j_call,cdr3_aa,cdr3_nt
.,.,TRBV29-1,TRBJ2-3,CSVGTWGEDTQYF,TGCAGCGTTGGGACATGGGGCGAAGATACGCAGTATTTT
.,.,TRBV18,TRBJ1-4,CATNEKLFF,TGTGCAACTAATGAAAAACTGTTTTTT
.,.,TRBV29-1,TRBJ1-2,CSVQSNSGYTF,TGCAGCGTCCAGTCGAACTCTGGCTACACCTTC
.,.,TRBV18,TRBJ1-5,CAMEGSNQPQHF,TGTGCCATGGAGGGTAGCAATCAGCCCCAGCATTTT
.,many,TRBV4-3,TRBJ2-3,CASSRIGTGDTQYF,TGCGCCAGCAGCCGCATCGGGACCGGAGATACGCAGTATTTT
.,medium-sized,TRBV4-2,TRBJ1-3,CASSQGVSGNTIYF,TGTGCCAGCAGCCAAGGAGTATCTGGAAACACCATATATTTT
TRBD2,.,TRBV29-1,TRBJ2-7,CSVVPVVTSGSYEQYF,TGCAGCGTTGTTCCTGTTGTGACTAGCGGCTCCTACGAGCAGTACTTC
TRBD1,few,TRBV4-3,TRBJ2-7,CASSPRDRDDEQYF,TGCGCCAGCAGCCCCCGGGACAGGGACGACGAGCAGTACTTC
TRBD2,many,TRBV4-3,TRBJ2-1,CASSQVGGGSQPNEQFF,TGCGCCAGCAGCCAAGTGGGAGGCGGGAGTCAACCCAATGAGCAGTTCTTC
.,.,TRBV6-2/TRBV6-3,TRBJ2-1,CASSYEVAHPSYNEQFF,TGTGCCAGCAGTTACGAGGTAGCCCATCCCTCCTACAATGAGCAGTTCTTC
TRBD1,once,TRBV20-1,TRBJ1-1,CSAYWTGANTEAFF,TGCAGTGCTTATTGGACAGGGGCGAACACTGAAGCTTTCTTT
.,many,TRBV4-3,TRBJ2-4,CASSQDGGPSIQYF,TGCGCCAGCAGCCAAGATGGCGGGCCCTCCATTCAGTACTTC
.,many,TRBV4-3,TRBJ2-2,CASSQDEWGNGELFF,TGCGCCAGCAGCCAAGATGAGTGGGGGAACGGGGAGCTGTTTTTT
TRBD1,many,TRBV29-1,TRBJ1-1,CSVGTGTGPHGDTEAFF,TGCAGCGTGGGAACCGGGACAGGGCCCCATGGGGACACTGAAGCTTTCTTT
.,few,TRBV4-3,TRBJ2-2,CASSTRLPGGVKTGELFF,TGCGCCAGCAGCACCCGACTCCCCGGCGGGGTAAAGACCGGGGAGCTGTTTTTT
.,.,TRBV12-3/TRBV12-4,TRBJ1-5,CASSFGVIQPQHF,TGTGCCAGCAGTTTTGGCGTCATTCAGCCCCAGCATTTT
TRBD2,medium-sized,TRBV4-3,TRBJ2-5,CASSQSPGTTQETQYF,TGCGCCAGCAGCCAAAGCCCCGGGACTACCCAAGAGACCCAGTACTTC
TRBD1,many,TRBV14,TRBJ2-1,CASRDRGDNEQFF,TGTGCCAGCAGGGACAGGGGAGACAATGAGCAGTTCTTC
TRBD2,few,TRBV7-3,TRBJ2-5,CASSSLSGRAGETQYF,TGTGCCAGCAGCTCCCTTAGCGGGAGGGCAGGGGAGACCCAGTACTTC
.,.,TRBV29-1,TRBJ2-4,CSVEGLRLGGVGNIQYF,TGCAGCGTTGAAGGACTCCGTCTCGGCGGCGTGGGAAACATTCAGTACTTC
TRBD1,medium-sized,TRBV13,TRBJ1-2,CASSLVGDRDGYTF,TGTGCCAGCAGCTTAGTAGGGGACAGGGATGGCTACACCTTC
.,.,TRBV4-2,TRBJ2-1,CASSQDQVGRISSYNEQFF,TGTGCCAGCAGCCAAGATCAAGTAGGGCGGATAAGCTCCTACAATGAGCAGTTCTTC
.,medium-sized,TRBV30,TRBJ1-5,CAWSVRGFGNQPQHF,TGTGCCTGGAGTGTTCGGGGGTTTGGCAATCAGCCCCAGCATTTT
.,.,TRBV27,TRBJ2-3,CTSSLQETGETQYF,TGTACCAGCAGTTTACAGGAGACGGGAGAGACCCAGTATTTT
TRBD1,medium-sized,TRBV4-2,TRBJ2-1,CASSQGGQEYNEQFF,TGTGCCAGCAGCCAAGGCGGACAGGAGTACAATGAGCAGTTCTTC
TRBD2,few,TRBV20-1,TRBJ2-2,CSAGTSGRALGGELFF,TGCAGTGCCGGGACTAGCGGGAGGGCCCTCGGCGGGGAGCTGTTTTTT
TRBD1,once,TRBV4-2,TRBJ2-3,CASSLDRGWTDTQYF,TGTGCCAGCAGCCTAGACAGGGGGTGGACAGATACGCAGTATTTT
.,few,TRBV7-9,TRBJ2-7,CASSLSGEQYF,TGTGCCAGCAGCTTGTCTGGGGAGCAGTACTTC
.,many,TRBV4-2,TRBJ2-1,CASSQDRSSYNEQFF,TGTGCCAGCAGCCAAGACAGAAGCTCCTACAATGAGCAGTTCTTC
.,medium-sized,TRBV20-1,TRBJ1-3,CSARNPTGNTIYF,TGCAGTGCTAGGAACCCCACTGGAAACACCATATATTTT
TRBD1,.,TRBV29-1,TRBJ1-1,CSVRDRGATEAFF,TGCAGCGTCCGGGACAGGGGTGCCACTGAAGCTTTCTTT
.,many,TRBV30,TRBJ1-4,CAWRGVSTNEKLFF,TGTGCCTGGAGAGGCGTTTCAACTAATGAAAAACTGTTTTTT
TRBD1,.,TRBV18,TRBJ2-5,CASSQGQDSQETQYF,TGTGCCAGCTCACAGGGACAGGACTCCCAAGAGACCCAGTACTTC
TRBD2,few,TRBV7-6,TRBJ2-1,CASSRTRGGSVYNEQFF,TGTGCCAGCAGCCGTACCCGCGGCGGGAGTGTTTACAATGAGCAGTTCTTC
.,many,TRBV4-3,TRBJ1-2,CASSQVSLGDTYGYTF,TGCGCCAGCAGCCAAGTCTCCCTTGGGGACACCTATGGCTACACCTTC
TRBD2,.,TRBV29-1,TRBJ2-7,CSVGAGGTAYEQYF,TGCAGCGTTGGAGCGGGGGGGACCGCCTACGAGCAGTACTTC
.,.,TRBV4-1,TRBJ1-5,CASSQDMSSGEPQHF,TGCGCCAGCAGCCAAGATATGAGCTCTGGAGAACCCCAGCATTTT
TRBD1,medium-sized,TRBV4-3,TRBJ2-5,CASSQGDRPFQETQYF,TGCGCCAGCAGCCAAGGGGACAGACCTTTCCAAGAGACCCAGTACTTC
.,few,TRBV4-3,TRBJ1-2,CASSQELAGYTF,TGCGCCAGCAGCCAAGAACTAGCGGGATACACCTTC
.,.,TRBV7-8,TRBJ1-3,CASSQDWRGNENTIYF,TGTGCCAGCAGCCAAGACTGGAGGGGCAATGAAAACACCATATATTTT
.,medium-sized,TRBV20-1,TRBJ1-6,CSATLTGNSPLHF,TGCAGTGCTACCCTGACTGGGAATTCACCCCTCCACTTT
.,.,TRBV29-1,TRBJ2-2,CSVRDVSYTGELFF,TGCAGCGTTCGAGATGTAAGCTACACCGGGGAGCTGTTTTTT
TRBD1,medium-sized,TRBV29-1,TRBJ2-1,CSVAGTGDNEQFF,TGCAGCGTTGCCGGGACAGGGGACAATGAGCAGTTCTTC
TRBD1,.,TRBV4-2,TRBJ2-7,CASSQDKGQGEGEQYF,TGTGCCAGCAGCCAAGATAAAGGACAGGGAGAGGGCGAGCAGTACTTC
.,.,TRBV4-3,TRBJ1-4,CASSQDTVF,TGCGCCAGCAGCCAAGATACGGTTTTT
TRBD1,.,TRBV18,TRBJ2-2,CASSPRGQGTGELFF,TGTGCCAGCTCACCACGGGGACAGGGCACCGGGGAGCTGTTTTTT
.,few,TRBV7-3,TRBJ2-2,CASSFSNTGELFF,TGTGCCAGCAGCTTTTCCAACACCGGGGAGCTGTTTTTT
.,.,TRBV11-2,TRBJ1-1,CASSFFRGPINIAFF,TGTGCCAGCAGCTTCTTCAGGGGCCCCATAAACATAGCTTTCTTT
.,many,TRBV7-6,TRBJ1-2,CASSLGPVDGYTF,TGTGCCAGCAGCTTAGGACCAGTAGATGGCTACACCTTC
.,once,TRBV13,TRBJ2-5,CASSQTGLGGRDQETQYF,TGTGCCAGCAGCCAAACGGGGCTCGGGGGCCGTGACCAAGAGACCCAGTACTTC
TRBD2,medium-sized,TRBV14,TRBJ2-1,CASSLGPGLGPPNEQFF,TGTGCCAGCAGCCTCGGTCCGGGACTAGGCCCACCAAATGAGCAGTTCTTC
.,.,TRBV4-2,TRBJ2-1,CASSRTSGTSYEQFF,TGTGCCAGCAGCCGAACGAGCGGAACCTCCTACGAGCAGTTCTTC
.,many,TRBV4-3,TRBJ2-7,CASSQGTRGSYEQYF,TGCGCCAGCAGCCAAGGGACCCGTGGCTCCTACGAGCAGTACTTC
.,few,TRBV4-3,TRBJ1-2,CASSQRNYGYTF,TGCGCCAGCAGCCAACGTAACTATGGCTACACCTTC